A single sample is the source of the 8 T cell receptor beta chains below, sequenced in a study of T cell changes during pregnancy in multiple sclerosis. Sequencing used immunoSEQ multiplex PCR; TCRdb keeps in-frame clones, though not all of them. The sample lists 40,000 to 65,000 clones; 85% to 95% were seen once. This sample comprised CD4+ T cells from peripheral blood mononuclear cells, obtained in the third trimester of pregnancy. Every receptor here comes from a female donor with multiple sclerosis, enrolled in a pregnancy study.

V gene TRBV30 combines with J gene TRBJ1-6, with D maybe TRBD1 (6 bases). Per the germline V gene, CDR1 is GTSNPN and CDR2 is SVGIG (reference sequence). The length of the CDR3 is 15 residues. V was pared by 0 bases and J by 5 bases, with 11 bases between. CDR3 amino acids: CAWSVSRTDNSPLHF. The CDR3, as DNA: TGTGCCTGGAGTGTCAGCCGGACAGATAATTCACCCCTCCACTTT.

Turning to this clone: Relative to the germline gene, one junction end is altered; a read error may explain this. The DNA for the CDR3 is TGTGCCAGCATTGAAGGGGGAGGGAAAGATACGCAGTATTTT. It codes for CASIEGGGKDTQYF. The V gene is TRBV25-1, the J gene TRBJ2-3; tentative D call: TRBD2 (7 bases). The germline CDR1 and CDR2 sequences are MGHDK and SYGVNS. The length of the CDR3 is 14 residues.

The chain uses TRBV6-5 and TRBJ1-1; maybe TRBD1 (5 bases). CDR1 and CDR2 (germline): MNHEY, SVGAGI. The CDR3 spans 13 residues. V shed 10 bases and J shed 11 bases, with 23 bases lying between them. The CDR3 nucleotides are TGTGCCACCCATTCGACAGTAACTCTAGGGGCTTTCTTT. Translating gives CATHSTVTLGAFF.

The V and J genes are TRBV5-4 and TRBJ1-3, with D possibly TRBD1 on 5 matching bases. The V and J ends lost 4 bases and 0 bases respectively, with 14 bases between them. CDR1 and CDR2 from the germline V gene are SGHNT and YYREEE (reference sequence). The length of the CDR3 is 16 residues. CDR3 residues: CASSRAGQHSGNTIYF. DNA of the CDR3: TGTGCCAGCAGCCGGGCCGGACAACACTCTGGAAACACCATATATTTT. The complete variable domain, with remaining parts taken from reference TRBV5-4 and TRBJ1-3, reads ETGVTQSPTHLIKTRGQQVTLRCSSQSGHNTVSWYQQALGQGPQFIFQYYREEENGRGNFPPRFSGLQFPNYSSELNVNALELDDSALYLCASSRAGQHSGNTIYFGEGSWLTVV.

This clone was recorded only once. The rearrangement joins TRBV9 to TRBJ2-1; 9 nucleotides line up with TRBD2. V lost 0 bases to trimming and J lost 3 bases; unmatched junction nucleotides: 4. The CDR3 is made up of 16 amino acids. Germline V CDR1 and CDR2: SGDLS, YYNGEE. The CDR3 sequence: CASSVGHSGSYNEQFF. The CDR3 bases are TGTGCCAGCAGCGTAGGACATAGCGGGAGCTACAATGAGCAGTTCTTC.

The chain is built from TRBV5-1 and TRBJ2-5; the match to TRBD2 covers 11 bases. V shed 4 bases, J shed 5 bases, and the junction held 7 bases outside the gene matches. The CDR3 spans 15 residues. Germline assignment: CDR1 SGHRS and CDR2 YFSETQ. The CDR3: CASSLSGRAAETQYF. In nucleotides, the CDR3 is TGCGCCAGCAGCCTTAGCGGGAGGGCGGCGGAGACCCAGTACTTC.

The chain links TRBV25-1 to TRBJ1-2; tentatively, D is TRBD1 (6 bases). Trimming stripped 9 bases from V and 8 bases from J, with 16 bases between. This CDR3 spans 12 amino acids. Germline CDR1 and CDR2: MGHDK and SYGVNS. DNA of the CDR3: TGTGCCAGTATGGGCGGGGGGCAGGGCTACACCTTC. Protein sequence: CASMGGGQGYTF.

The chain couples TRBV7-9 to TRBJ2-7; 9 bases align to TRBD1. This CDR3 comprises 14 residues. Per the germline V gene, CDR1 is SEHNR and CDR2 is FQNEAQ (reference sequence). V shed 5 bases and J 7 bases; nucleotides not matched to a gene: 9. The CDR3 region is CASSAQGASREQYF. Here the CDR3 DNA reads TGTGCCAGCAGCGCACAGGGGGCCTCGAGAGAGCAGTACTTC.